The 28 T cell receptor beta chains reported below all come from one sample, sequenced in a study of cytomegalovirus exposure and HLA in healthy donors. The PCR had 60 Vbeta and 13 Jbeta primers. Profiled with immunoSEQ multiplex PCR; TCRdb holds only in-frame clones, not every one. This sample has roughly 190,000 clones, with roughly 80% found just once. The sample taken for sequencing was PBMCs. The receptors stem from a man aged 35-49 years in good health and CMV-seropositive.

This chain links TRBV28 with TRBJ2-3; D is unresolved. Trimming took 7 bases from V and 6 from J, leaving 17 bases between them. In germline, CDR1 is MDHEN, CDR2 SYDVKM. This CDR3 has 14 residues. The CDR3 sequence: CASMGSPPGDTQYF. CDR3 nucleotide sequence: TGTGCCAGCATGGGCAGCCCTCCTGGGGATACGCAGTATTTT.

The chain carries TRBV7-3 and TRBJ2-7; D gene unclear. Trimming pared 2 bases from V and 3 bases from J, leaving 8 bases between. The CDR3 is 13 residues long. CDR1 SGHTA and CDR2 FQGTGA come from the germline V gene. CDR3 sequence (DNA): TGTGCCAGCAGCTTAGAAGCCGGCTACGAGCAGTACTTC. This encodes CASSLEAGYEQYF.

The chain combines TRBV6-4 with TRBJ2-3, with TRBD2 matching over 12 bases. The CDR3 is 14 amino acids. The J segment lost 4 bases and the V segment lost 4 bases, leaving 0 bases of the junction unmatched. CDR1 is MRHNA, CDR2 SNTAGT, per germline. The CDR3 sequence: CASSGTSGADTQYF. The CDR3 nucleotides read TGTGCCAGCAGTGGGACTAGCGGGGCAGATACGCAGTATTTT.

As for this clone: The junction shows a germline mismatch at one end, possibly a read error. In nucleotides, the CDR3 is TGTGCCAGCAGCCTAGCGACAGGCTCCAGAAACACCATATATTTT. Protein: CASSLATGSRNTIYF. V gene TRBV7-9 combines with J gene TRBJ1-3, with D perhaps TRBD1 (6 bases). CDR1 SEHNR and CDR2 FQNEAQ come from the germline V gene (reference sequence). The CDR3 sequence is 15 residues long.

Of note for this clone: One junction end does not reproduce the germline sequence, and a read error may be involved. The chain recombines TRBV5-6 with TRBJ2-5; D possibly corresponds to TRBD1 (5 bases). Germline CDR1 and CDR2: SGHDT and YYEEEE. This CDR3 comprises 15 residues. CDR3 sequence: CAGSHSSTDQETQYF. Written as DNA, the CDR3 is TGTGCCGGCAGCCATTCCTCGACAGACCAAGAGACCCAGTACTTC.

Concerning this clone itself: The junction departs from germline at one end; a sequencing error may be responsible. The chain uses TRBV7-6 and TRBJ2-5; possible D gene TRBD2, 8 bases. The CDR3 has 15 residues. CDR1 and CDR2 (germline): SGHVS, FNYEAQ. DNA for the CDR3: TGTGCCAGCAGCGTAGCGGGAACAGGGGCGGAGACCCAGTACTTC. Its protein product is CASSVAGTGAETQYF.

The gene calls are TRBV30 and TRBJ2-5; the D gene is possibly TRBD2 (7 bases). The CDR3 is 15 residues long. V lost 0 bases to trimming and J lost 5 bases, with 16 bases between them. Germline V lookup: CDR1 GTSNPN, CDR2 SVGIG (reference sequence). The CDR3 reads CAWSVVGGGQETQYF. The DNA of the CDR3 is TGTGCCTGGAGTGTAGTGGGGGGGGGCCAGGAGACCCAGTACTTC.

The V call is TRBV9, the J call TRBJ1-6, with 7 bases aligning to TRBD1. V was pared by 3 bases and J by 7 bases, with 7 bases of the junction left unmatched. The V gene's germline CDR1 is SGDLS and CDR2 YYNGEE. The CDR3 is made up of 15 amino acids. CDR3 sequence (DNA): TGTGCCAGCAGCGCGACTGGACAGGAAAATTCACCCCTCCACTTT. It codes for CASSATGQENSPLHF.

This clone was counted only a few times. This sequence joins TRBV5-6 and TRBJ2-3; D gene uncertain. Germline V gene data show CDR1 as SGHDT and CDR2 as YYEEEE. The ends were cut back, 4 bases at V and 8 bases at J, with 14 bases in the middle. This CDR3 region has 13 residues. The chain's CDR3 is CASSNEVTGTQYF. Written as DNA, the CDR3 is TGTGCCAGCAGCAATGAGGTCACCGGTACGCAGTATTTT.

The chain has TRBV7-8 and TRBJ1-1; the D is unclear. V lost 1 base, J lost 4 bases, and 10 bases lay in between. Germline CDR1 reads SGHVS; CDR2 reads FQNEAQ. There are 14 residues in the CDR3. The CDR3 nucleotides read TGTGCCAGCAGCTTAGTGGGAGGGCCCACTGAAGCTTTCTTT. The encoded protein is CASSLVGGPTEAFF.

The chain links TRBV5-4 to TRBJ2-7; tentatively, D is TRBD2 (6 bases). The CDR3 length is 13 residues. Between the trimmed V and J ends, which lost 6 bases and 5 bases, there was a span of 15 bases. Germline loops: CDR1 SGHNT, CDR2 YYREEE (reference sequence). The CDR3 spells CASTSRTTNEQYF. Written as DNA, the CDR3 is TGTGCCAGCACCTCCAGGACTACGAACGAGCAGTACTTC.

The rearrangement links TRBV10-3 to TRBJ2-5; tentative D call: TRBD2 (5 bases). Germline CDR1 ENHRY, CDR2 SYGVKD. The CDR3 sequence is 14 residues long. V was clipped by 4 bases and J by 0 bases, with 9 bases between them. In DNA, the CDR3 is TGTGCCATCAGTGGTGGCGGGTACCAAGAGACCCAGTACTTC. Protein sequence: CAISGGGYQETQYF.

The V call is TRBV29-1, the J call TRBJ2-5; weak D call: TRBD2 (6 bases). Germline-derived CDR1 and CDR2 are SQVTM and ANQGSEA. Trimming removed 6 bases at V and 5 bases at J, with 16 bases between. The CDR3 is made up of 13 amino acids. The CDR3 DNA sequence: TGCAGCGTAACGGGACTGCTCGAGGAGACCCAGTACTTC. This gives the protein CSVTGLLEETQYF.

The gene calls are TRBV18 and TRBJ2-1; TRBD2 matches 10 bases. Germline V gene data show CDR1 as KGHSH and CDR2 as LQKENI. The CDR3 has 15 residues. J gave up 7 bases and V 8 bases, and 11 bases lay outside the gene matches. CDR3 coding DNA: TGTGCCAGCCACCAGCAGCGGGGGGGGGAGAATGAGCAGTTCTTC. It codes for CASHQQRGGENEQFF.

V usage is TRBV28 and J usage is TRBJ1-4, with D possibly being TRBD1 (6 bases). Germline loops: CDR1 MDHEN, CDR2 SYDVKM. The ends were cut back, 2 bases at V and 10 bases at J, with 17 bases in the middle. The length of the CDR3 is 15 residues. The chain's CDR3 is CASSLVGTSTGKLFF. The CDR3 DNA reads TGTGCCAGCAGTTTAGTTGGGACATCTACGGGAAAACTGTTTTTT. Using reference TRBV28 and TRBJ1-4 for the parts outside the CDR3, the full variable domain is DVKVTQSSRYLVKRTGEKVFLECVQDMDHENMFWYRQDPGLGLRLIYFSYDVKMKEKGDIPEGYSVSREKKERFSLILESASTNQTSMYLCASSLVGTSTGKLFFGSGTQLSVL.

The chain is built from TRBV28 and TRBJ1-2; 7 nucleotides line up with TRBD1. Germline CDR1 is MDHEN and CDR2 is SYDVKM. The V segment lost 5 bases and the J segment 6 bases; nucleotides outside the gene matches: 18. This CDR3 contains 17 residues. In DNA form, the CDR3 reads TGTGCCAGCAGTCCCTCGACAGGGCGAATTACCTTAGATGGCTACACCTTC. This encodes CASSPSTGRITLDGYTF.

This clone was counted only a few times. J is TRBJ1-5 and V is TRBV6-6, with a tentative D call TRBD1 (6 bases). The CDR3 is 14 residues long. V dropped 6 bases and J dropped 3 bases, with 12 bases sitting between them. Germline CDR1 MNHNY, CDR2 SVGAGI (reference sequence). Here the CDR3 reads CASRTGSYNQPQHF. The CDR3 DNA is TGTGCCAGCAGAACAGGGTCTTACAATCAGCCCCAGCATTTT.

This clone was counted a few times. The genes are TRBV6-6 and TRBJ2-2; 7 bases match TRBD1. The trim removed 5 bases at V and 4 bases at J, leaving 7 bases unmatched. Germline V gives CDR1 MNHNY, CDR2 SVGAGI (reference sequence). CDR3 length: 15 residues. CDR3 bases: TGTGCCAGCAGTACATCACAGGGGTTCACCGGGGAGCTGTTTTTT. As protein: CASSTSQGFTGELFF.

The gene calls are TRBV5-4 and TRBJ2-3; no clear D gene. Between the trimmed V and J ends, which lost 0 bases and 2 bases, there was a span of 4 bases. Germline lookup yields CDR1 SGHNT and CDR2 YYREEE (reference sequence). The CDR3 length is 13 residues. The CDR3 here is CASSLEPTDTQYF. The CDR3 bases are TGTGCCAGCAGCTTGGAGCCCACAGATACGCAGTATTTT.

J is TRBJ1-2 and V is TRBV7-9; D gene uncertain. Deletions cut 0 bases from V and 5 bases from J, with 10 bases between. The germline gives CDR1 SEHNR, CDR2 FQNEAQ (reference sequence). The CDR3 has 14 amino acids. CDR3 bases: TGTGCCAGCAGCTTAGCAAACGGGGTTTATGGCTACACCTTC. Its translation is CASSLANGVYGYTF.

The chain employs TRBV27 and TRBJ2-7, with TRBD2 identical over 8 bases. This CDR3 is built from 15 residues. Germline CDR1 and CDR2: MNHEY and SMNVEV (reference sequence). V lost 5 bases, J lost 6 bases, and 12 bases stayed unmatched. CDR3 nucleotides: TGTGCCAGCAGTCTCTACCCGGGACTAGAGGTCGAGCAGTACTTC. As protein: CASSLYPGLEVEQYF.

The chain joins TRBV30 to TRBJ2-5, with D perhaps TRBD2 (6 bases). V lost 2 bases and J 0 bases, leaving 13 bases between the germline ends. CDR3 size: 15 residues. Germline V lookup: CDR1 GTSNPN, CDR2 SVGIG (reference sequence). The CDR3 here is CAWSWGVRYQETQYF. The CDR3 bases are TGTGCCTGGAGTTGGGGGGTACGGTACCAAGAGACCCAGTACTTC.

CDR3 protein: CASSVAQVNTEAFF. The CDR3 DNA reads TGTGCCAGCAGCGTAGCACAGGTAAACACTGAAGCTTTCTTT. The chain links TRBV9 to TRBJ1-1, with D maybe TRBD1 (5 bases). Germline V CDR1 and CDR2: SGDLS, YYNGEE. This CDR3 spans 14 amino acids. V was cut by 0 bases and J by 2 bases, with 8 bases left in between.

CDR3 coding DNA: TGTGCCAGCAGAACTAGCACAGATACGCAGTATTTT. The encoded protein is CASRTSTDTQYF. V usage is TRBV6-5 and J usage is TRBJ2-3, with D unclear. Trimming took 6 bases from V and 0 from J, leaving 4 bases between them. The CDR3 sequence is 12 residues long. The germline V gene encodes CDR1 MNHEY and CDR2 SVGAGI.

This clone has a handful of counts. This chain uses TRBV27 with TRBJ2-3, with 13 positions matching TRBD2. The CDR3 totals 15 residues. Trimming took 7 bases from V and 2 from J; bases not matched to a gene: 3. The germline CDR1 and CDR2 sequences are MNHEY and SMNVEV (reference sequence). The CDR3: CASTGLAGATDTQYF. CDR3 bases: TGTGCCAGCACCGGACTAGCGGGGGCCACAGATACGCAGTATTTT.

This chain links TRBV10-2 with TRBJ2-5; 8 bases line up with TRBD2. Germline assignment: CDR1 WSHSY and CDR2 SAAADI. This CDR3 region has 18 residues. Trimming removed 0 bases from V and 3 bases from J; junction bases left unmatched: 12. In DNA form, the CDR3 reads TGCGCCAGCAGTGAGTCCCTATTCGGACTAGCATATGAAGAGACCCAGTACTTC. It is translated as CASSESLFGLAYEETQYF.

The V call is TRBV4-3, the J call TRBJ1-2, with D hard to call. Germline lookup yields CDR1 LGHNA and CDR2 YSLEER. CDR3 length equals 14 residues. Trimming removed 0 bases at V and 5 bases at J, with 10 bases between. The CDR3 is CASSQEGAAYGYTF. In DNA form, the CDR3 reads TGCGCCAGCAGCCAAGAAGGAGCGGCGTATGGCTACACCTTC.

The CDR3 reads CASSEGGGMETQYF. The CDR3 coding sequence is TGTGCCAGCAGCGAGGGGGGGGGAATGGAGACCCAGTACTTC. The rearrangement links TRBV9 to TRBJ2-5, with D possibly TRBD2 on 7 matching bases. The V end was cut by 3 bases, the J end by 5 bases, with 14 bases between. This CDR3 is 14 amino acids long. CDR1 and CDR2 (germline): SGDLS, YYNGEE.